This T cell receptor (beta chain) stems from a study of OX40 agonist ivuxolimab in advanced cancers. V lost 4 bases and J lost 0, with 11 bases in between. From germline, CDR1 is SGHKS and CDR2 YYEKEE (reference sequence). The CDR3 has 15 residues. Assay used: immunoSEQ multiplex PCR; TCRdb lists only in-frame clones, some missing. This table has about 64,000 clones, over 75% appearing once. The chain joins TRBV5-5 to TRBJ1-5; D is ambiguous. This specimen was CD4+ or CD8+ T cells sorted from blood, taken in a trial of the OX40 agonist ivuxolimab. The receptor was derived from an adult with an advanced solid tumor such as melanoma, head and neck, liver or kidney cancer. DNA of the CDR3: TGTGCCAGCAGCCCCGACGAATATAGCAATCAGCCCCAGCATTTT. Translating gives CASSPDEYSNQPQHF.